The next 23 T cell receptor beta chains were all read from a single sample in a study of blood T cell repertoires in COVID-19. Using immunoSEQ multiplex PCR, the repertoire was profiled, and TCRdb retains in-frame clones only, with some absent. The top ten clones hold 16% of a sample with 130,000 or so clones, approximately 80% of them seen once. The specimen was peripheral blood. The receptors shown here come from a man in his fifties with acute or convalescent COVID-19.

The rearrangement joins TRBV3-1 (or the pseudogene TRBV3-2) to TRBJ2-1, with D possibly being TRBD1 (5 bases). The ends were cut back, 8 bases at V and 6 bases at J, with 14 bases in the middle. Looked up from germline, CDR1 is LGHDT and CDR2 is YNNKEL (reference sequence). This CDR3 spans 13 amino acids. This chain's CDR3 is CASSWGPRNEQFF. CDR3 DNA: TGTGCCAGCTCCTGGGGCCCTCGCAATGAGCAGTTCTTC.

The CDR3 region has the DNA TGTGCCAGCAGCCATCCCAGGGGGCGGCATCAGCCCCAGCATTTT. As protein: CASSHPRGRHQPQHF. The chain joins TRBV11-3 to TRBJ1-5; the match to TRBD1 covers 8 bases. CDR1 is SGHNT and CDR2 is YENEEA in the germline V gene. This CDR3 is 15 amino acids long. Unmatched junction bases numbered 8, after V lost 5 bases and J lost 5 bases. The whole variable domain, filled in from reference TRBV11-3 and TRBJ1-5, reads EAGVVQSPRYKIIEKKQPVAFWCNPISGHNTLYWYLQNLGQGPELLIRYENEEAVDDSQLPKDRFSAERLKGVDSTLKIQPAELGDSAVYLCASSHPRGRHQPQHFGDGTRLSIL.

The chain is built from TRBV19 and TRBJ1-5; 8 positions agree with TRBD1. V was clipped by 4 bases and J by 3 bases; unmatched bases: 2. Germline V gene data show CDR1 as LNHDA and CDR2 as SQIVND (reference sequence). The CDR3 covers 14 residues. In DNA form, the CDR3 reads TGTGCCAGTAGTACGGACAGGGTCAATCAGCCCCAGCATTTT. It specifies CASSTDRVNQPQHF.

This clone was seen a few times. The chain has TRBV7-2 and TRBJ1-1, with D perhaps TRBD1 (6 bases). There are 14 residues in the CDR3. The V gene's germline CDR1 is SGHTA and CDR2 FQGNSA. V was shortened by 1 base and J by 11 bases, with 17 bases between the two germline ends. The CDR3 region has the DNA TGTGCCAGCAGCTTAGTCAGGGGCCCACGGGTCGCTTTCTTT. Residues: CASSLVRGPRVAFF.

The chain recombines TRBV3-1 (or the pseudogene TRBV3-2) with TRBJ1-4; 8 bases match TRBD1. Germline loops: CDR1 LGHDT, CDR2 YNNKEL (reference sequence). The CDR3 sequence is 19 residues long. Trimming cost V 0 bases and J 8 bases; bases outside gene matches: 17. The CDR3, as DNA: TGTGCCAGCAGCCAAGATAGCTGGCAGGGGGCTATTGGTGGGGAAAAACTGTTTTTT. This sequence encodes CASSQDSWQGAIGGEKLFF.

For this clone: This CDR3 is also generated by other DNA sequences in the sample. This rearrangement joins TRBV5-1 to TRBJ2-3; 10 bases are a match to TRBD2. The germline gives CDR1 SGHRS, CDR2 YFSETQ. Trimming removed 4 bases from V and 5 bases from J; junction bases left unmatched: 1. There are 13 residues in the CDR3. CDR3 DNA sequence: TGCGCCAGCAGCCTAGCGGGGGAAGATACGCAGTATTTT. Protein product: CASSLAGEDTQYF.

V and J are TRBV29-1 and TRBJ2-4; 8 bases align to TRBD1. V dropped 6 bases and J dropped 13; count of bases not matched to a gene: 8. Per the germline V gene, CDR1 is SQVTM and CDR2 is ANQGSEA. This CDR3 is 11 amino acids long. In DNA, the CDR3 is TGCAGCGTGCCCTTCCGGACAGGGCAGTACTTC. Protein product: CSVPFRTGQYF.

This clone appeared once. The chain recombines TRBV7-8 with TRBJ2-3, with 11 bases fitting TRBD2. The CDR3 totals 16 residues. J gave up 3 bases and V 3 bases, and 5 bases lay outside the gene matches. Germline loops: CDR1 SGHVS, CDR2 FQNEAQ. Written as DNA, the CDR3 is TGTGCCAGCAGCTTCCGACTAGCGGGGAGGACAGATACGCAGTATTTT. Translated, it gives CASSFRLAGRTDTQYF.

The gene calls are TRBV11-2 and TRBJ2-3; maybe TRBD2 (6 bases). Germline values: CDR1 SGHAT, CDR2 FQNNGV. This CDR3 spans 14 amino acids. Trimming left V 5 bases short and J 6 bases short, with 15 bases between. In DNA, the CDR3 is TGTGCCAGCAGCCCGGGACTGGGTTGGGATACGCAGTATTTT. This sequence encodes CASSPGLGWDTQYF.

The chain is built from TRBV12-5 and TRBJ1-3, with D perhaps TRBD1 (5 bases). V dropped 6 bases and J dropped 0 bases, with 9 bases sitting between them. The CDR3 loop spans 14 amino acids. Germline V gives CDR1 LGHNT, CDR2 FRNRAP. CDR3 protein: CASGRDSSGNTIYF. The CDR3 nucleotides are TGTGCTAGTGGACGAGACAGCTCTGGAAACACCATATATTTT.

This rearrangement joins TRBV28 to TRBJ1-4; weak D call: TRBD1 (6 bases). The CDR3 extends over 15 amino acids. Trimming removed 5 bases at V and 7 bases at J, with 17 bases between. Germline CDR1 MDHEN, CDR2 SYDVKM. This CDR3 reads CASSPTTGGGEKLFF. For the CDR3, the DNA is TGTGCCAGCAGTCCGACGACAGGCGGCGGTGAAAAACTGTTTTTT.

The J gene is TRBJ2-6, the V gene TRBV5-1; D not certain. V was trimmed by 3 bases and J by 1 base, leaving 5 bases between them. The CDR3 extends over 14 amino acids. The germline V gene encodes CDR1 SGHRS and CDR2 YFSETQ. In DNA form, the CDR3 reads TGCGCCAGCAGCTCCGCGTCTGGGGCCAACGTCCTGACTTTC. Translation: CASSSASGANVLTF.

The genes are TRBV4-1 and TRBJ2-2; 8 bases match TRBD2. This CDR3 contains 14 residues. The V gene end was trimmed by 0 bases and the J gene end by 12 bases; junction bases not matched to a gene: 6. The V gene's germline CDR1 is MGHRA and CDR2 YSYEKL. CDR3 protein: CASSQEMRGEKLFF. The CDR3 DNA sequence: TGCGCCAGCAGCCAAGAGATGCGGGGGGAGAAGCTGTTTTTT.

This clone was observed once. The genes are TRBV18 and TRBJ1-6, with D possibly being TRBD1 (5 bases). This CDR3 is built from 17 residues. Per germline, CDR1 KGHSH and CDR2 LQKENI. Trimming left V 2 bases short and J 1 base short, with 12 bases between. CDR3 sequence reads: CASSPVTGGSYNSPLHF. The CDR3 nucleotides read TGTGCCAGCTCACCAGTGACGGGGGGGTCCTATAATTCACCCCTCCACTTT.

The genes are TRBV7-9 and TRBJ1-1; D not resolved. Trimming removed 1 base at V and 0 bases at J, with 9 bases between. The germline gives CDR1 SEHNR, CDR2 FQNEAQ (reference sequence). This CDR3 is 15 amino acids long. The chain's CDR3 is CASSLVGEMNTEAFF. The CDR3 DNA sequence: TGTGCCAGCAGCTTAGTCGGGGAGATGAACACTGAAGCTTTCTTT.

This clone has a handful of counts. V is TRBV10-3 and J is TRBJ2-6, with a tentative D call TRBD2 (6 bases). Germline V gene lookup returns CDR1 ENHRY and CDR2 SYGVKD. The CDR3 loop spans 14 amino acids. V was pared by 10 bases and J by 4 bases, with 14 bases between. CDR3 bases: TGTGCCACCAAGTCGGGGGTAGGGGCCAACGTCCTGACTTTC. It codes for CATKSGVGANVLTF.

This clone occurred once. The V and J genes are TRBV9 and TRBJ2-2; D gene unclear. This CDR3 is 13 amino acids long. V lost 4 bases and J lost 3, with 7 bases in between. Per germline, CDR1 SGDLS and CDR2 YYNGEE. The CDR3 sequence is CASSPPDTGELFF. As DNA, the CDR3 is TGTGCCAGCAGCCCACCGGACACCGGGGAGCTGTTTTTT.

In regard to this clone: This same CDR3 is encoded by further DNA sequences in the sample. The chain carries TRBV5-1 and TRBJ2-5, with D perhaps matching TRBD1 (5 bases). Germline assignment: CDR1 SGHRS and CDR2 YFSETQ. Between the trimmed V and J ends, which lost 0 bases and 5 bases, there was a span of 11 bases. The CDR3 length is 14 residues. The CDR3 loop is CASSLGRGAETQYF. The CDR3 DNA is TGCGCCAGCAGCTTGGGTAGGGGCGCGGAGACCCAGTACTTC.

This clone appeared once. The CDR3 loop reads CASSQGQGDSPLHF. For the CDR3, the DNA is TGCGCCAGCAGCCAGGGACAGGGGGATTCACCCCTCCACTTT. The chain has TRBV5-1 and TRBJ1-6; 11 bases map to TRBD1. This CDR3 region has 14 residues. Germline V gene sequence: CDR1 SGHRS, CDR2 YFSETQ. V lost 4 bases to trimming and J lost 8 bases; unmatched junction nucleotides: 2.

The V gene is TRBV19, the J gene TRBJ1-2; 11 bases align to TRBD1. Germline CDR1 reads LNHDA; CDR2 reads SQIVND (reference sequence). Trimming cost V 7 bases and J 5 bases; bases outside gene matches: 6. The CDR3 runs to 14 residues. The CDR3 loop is CASTLGQGVYGYTF. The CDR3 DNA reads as TGTGCCAGTACGTTGGGACAGGGGGTATATGGCTACACCTTC.

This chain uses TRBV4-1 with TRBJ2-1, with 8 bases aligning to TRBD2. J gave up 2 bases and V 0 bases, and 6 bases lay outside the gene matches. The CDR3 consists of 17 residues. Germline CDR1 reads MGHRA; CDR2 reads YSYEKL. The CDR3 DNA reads TGCGCCAGCAGCCAAGATTTAGCGGGGAGTACCTACAATGAGCAGTTCTTC. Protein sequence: CASSQDLAGSTYNEQFF.

DNA of the CDR3: TGTGCCAGCAGCGGGACATACAATGAGCAGTTCTTC. This gives the protein CASSGTYNEQFF. The V call is TRBV5-4, the J call TRBJ2-1, with a weak D call TRBD1 (6 bases). V was trimmed by 4 bases and J by 4 bases, leaving 6 bases between them. This CDR3 comprises 12 residues. The germline CDR1 and CDR2 sequences are SGHNT and YYREEE (reference sequence).

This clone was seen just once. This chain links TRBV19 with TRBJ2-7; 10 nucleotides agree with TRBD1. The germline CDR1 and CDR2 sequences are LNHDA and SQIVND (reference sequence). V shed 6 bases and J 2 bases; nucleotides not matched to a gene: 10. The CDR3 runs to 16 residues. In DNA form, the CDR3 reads TGTGCCAGTAGCGATTTTACCGGGACAGGGGCCTACGAGCAGTACTTC. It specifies CASSDFTGTGAYEQYF.